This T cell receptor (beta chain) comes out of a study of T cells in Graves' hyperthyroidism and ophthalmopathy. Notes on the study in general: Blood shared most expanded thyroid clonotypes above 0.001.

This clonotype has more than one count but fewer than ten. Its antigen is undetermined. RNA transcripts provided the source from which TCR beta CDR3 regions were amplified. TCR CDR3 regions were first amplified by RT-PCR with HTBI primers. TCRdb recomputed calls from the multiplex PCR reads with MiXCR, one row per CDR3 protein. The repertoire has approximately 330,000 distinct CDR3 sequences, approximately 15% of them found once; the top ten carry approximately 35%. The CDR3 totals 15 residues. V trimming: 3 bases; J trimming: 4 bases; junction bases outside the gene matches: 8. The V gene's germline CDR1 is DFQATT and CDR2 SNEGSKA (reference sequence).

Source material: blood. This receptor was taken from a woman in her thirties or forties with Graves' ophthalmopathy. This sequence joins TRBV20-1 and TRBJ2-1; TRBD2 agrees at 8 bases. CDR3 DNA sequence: TGCAGTGCTAGGGGGGCCTTAGCGGGGTACAATGAGCAGTTCTTC. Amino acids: CSARGALAGYNEQFF.